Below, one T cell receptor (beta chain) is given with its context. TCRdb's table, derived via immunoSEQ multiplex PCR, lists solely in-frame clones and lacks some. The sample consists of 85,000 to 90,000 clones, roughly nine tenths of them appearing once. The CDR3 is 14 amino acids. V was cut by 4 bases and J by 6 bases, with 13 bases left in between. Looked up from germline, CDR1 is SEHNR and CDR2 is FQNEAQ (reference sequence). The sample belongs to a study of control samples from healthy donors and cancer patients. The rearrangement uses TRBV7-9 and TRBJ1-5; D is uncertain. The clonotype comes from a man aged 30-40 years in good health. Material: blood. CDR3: CASSSEGFFQPQHF. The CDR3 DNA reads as TGTGCCAGCAGCTCCGAGGGCTTTTTTCAGCCCCAGCATTTT.